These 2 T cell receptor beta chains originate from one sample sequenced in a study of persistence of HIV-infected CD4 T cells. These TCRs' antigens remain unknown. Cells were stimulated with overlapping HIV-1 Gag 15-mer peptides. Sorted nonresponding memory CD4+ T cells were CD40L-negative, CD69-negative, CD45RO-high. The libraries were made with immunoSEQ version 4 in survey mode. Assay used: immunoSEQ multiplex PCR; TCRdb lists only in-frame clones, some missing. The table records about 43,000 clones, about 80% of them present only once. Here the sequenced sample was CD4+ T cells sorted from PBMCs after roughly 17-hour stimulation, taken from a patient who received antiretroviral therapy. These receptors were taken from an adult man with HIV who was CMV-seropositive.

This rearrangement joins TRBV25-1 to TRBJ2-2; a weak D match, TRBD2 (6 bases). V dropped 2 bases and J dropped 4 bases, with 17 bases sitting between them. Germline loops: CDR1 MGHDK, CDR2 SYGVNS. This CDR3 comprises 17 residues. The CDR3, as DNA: TGTGCCAGCAGTGAACCCCTCAGCCGGAGGGGCACCGGGGAGCTGTTTTTT. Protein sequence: CASSEPLSRRGTGELFF. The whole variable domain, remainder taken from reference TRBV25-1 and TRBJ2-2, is EADIYQTPRYLVIGTGKKITLECSQTMGHDKMYWYQQDPGMELHLIHYSYGVNSTEKGDLSSESTVSRIRTEHFPLTLESARPSHTSQYLCASSEPLSRRGTGELFFGEGSRLTVL.

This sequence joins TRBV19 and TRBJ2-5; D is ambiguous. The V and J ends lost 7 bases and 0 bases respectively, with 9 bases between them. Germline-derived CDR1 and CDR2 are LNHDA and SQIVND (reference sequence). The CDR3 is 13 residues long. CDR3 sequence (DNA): TGTGCCAGTAACGGCCTAAACCAAGAGACCCAGTACTTC. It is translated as CASNGLNQETQYF.